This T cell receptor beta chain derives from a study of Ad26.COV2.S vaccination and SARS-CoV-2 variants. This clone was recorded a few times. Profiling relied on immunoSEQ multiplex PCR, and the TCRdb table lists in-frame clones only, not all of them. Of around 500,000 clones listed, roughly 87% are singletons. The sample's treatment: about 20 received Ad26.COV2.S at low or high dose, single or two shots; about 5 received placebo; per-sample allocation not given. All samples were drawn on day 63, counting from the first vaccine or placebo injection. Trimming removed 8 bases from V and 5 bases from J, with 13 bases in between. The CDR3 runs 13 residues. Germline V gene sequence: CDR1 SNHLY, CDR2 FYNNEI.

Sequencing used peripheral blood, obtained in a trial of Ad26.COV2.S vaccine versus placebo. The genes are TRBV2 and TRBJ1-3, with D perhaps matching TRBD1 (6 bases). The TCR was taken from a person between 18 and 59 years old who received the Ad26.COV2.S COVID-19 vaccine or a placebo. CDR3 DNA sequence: TGTGCCAGCCCCGGGGGCAGCCGAAACACCATATATTTT. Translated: CASPGGSRNTIYF.